This T cell receptor (beta chain) was sequenced during a study of T cell responses to AZD1222 COVID-19 vaccine. General study points: Two AZD1222 administrations were followed by greater Spike-specific TCR breadth and depth.

Comment on this clone: The antigen is undetermined.

CDR1 is LNHDA, CDR2 SQIVND, per germline (reference sequence). This CDR3 region has 15 residues. Trimming took off 6 bases at V and 2 bases at J, with 17 bases between the two ends. Libraries were prepared by immunoSEQ multiplex PCR; TCRdb keeps only in-frame clonotypes and omits some of them. Among about 140,000 clones listed, roughly 89% were seen once. The chain joins TRBV19 to TRBJ2-7; D gene ambiguous. The sequencing here drew on peripheral blood, taken on day 0 of AZD1222 vaccination. The TCR comes from an adult in good health. The CDR3 loop is CASSSASLGTYEQYF. CDR3 coding DNA: TGTGCCAGTAGCTCGGCTTCTCTGGGGACCTACGAGCAGTACTTC.